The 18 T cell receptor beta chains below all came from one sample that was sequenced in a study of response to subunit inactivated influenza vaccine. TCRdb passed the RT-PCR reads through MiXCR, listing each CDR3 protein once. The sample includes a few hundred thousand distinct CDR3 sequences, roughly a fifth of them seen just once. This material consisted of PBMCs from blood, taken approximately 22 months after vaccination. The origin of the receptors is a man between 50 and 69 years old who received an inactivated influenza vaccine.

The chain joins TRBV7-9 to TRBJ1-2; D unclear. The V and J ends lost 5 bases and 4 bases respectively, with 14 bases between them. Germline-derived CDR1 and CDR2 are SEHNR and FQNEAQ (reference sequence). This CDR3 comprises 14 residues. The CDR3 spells CASSVQLGGYGYTF. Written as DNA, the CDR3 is TGTGCCAGCAGCGTCCAGCTGGGCGGCTATGGCTACACCTTC.

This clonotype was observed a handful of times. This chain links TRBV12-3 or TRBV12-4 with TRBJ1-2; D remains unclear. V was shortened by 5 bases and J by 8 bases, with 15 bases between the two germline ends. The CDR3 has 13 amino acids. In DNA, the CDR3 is TGTGCCAGCAGTCTCAAAACCGGGTCGGGCTACACCTTC. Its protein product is CASSLKTGSGYTF.

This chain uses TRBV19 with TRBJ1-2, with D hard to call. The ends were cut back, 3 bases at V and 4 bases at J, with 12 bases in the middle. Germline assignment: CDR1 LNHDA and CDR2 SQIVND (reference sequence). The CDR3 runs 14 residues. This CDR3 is CASSIEGGSYGYTF. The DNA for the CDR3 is TGTGCCAGTAGTATTGAAGGAGGGAGCTATGGCTACACCTTC.

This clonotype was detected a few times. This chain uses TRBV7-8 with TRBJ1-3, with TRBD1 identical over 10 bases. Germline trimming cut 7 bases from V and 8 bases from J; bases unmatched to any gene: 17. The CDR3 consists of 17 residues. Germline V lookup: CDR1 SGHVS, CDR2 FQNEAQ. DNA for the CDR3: TGTGCCAGCATGCTGCGGAGAGGACAGGGGGGCGGGGACACCATATATTTT. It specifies CASMLRRGQGGGDTIYF.

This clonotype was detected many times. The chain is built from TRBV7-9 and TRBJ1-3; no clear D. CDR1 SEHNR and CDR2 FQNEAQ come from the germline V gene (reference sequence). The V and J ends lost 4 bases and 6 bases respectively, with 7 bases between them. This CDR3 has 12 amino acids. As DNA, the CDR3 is TGTGCCAGCAGCTCGCAATCAAACACCATATATTTT. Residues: CASSSQSNTIYF.

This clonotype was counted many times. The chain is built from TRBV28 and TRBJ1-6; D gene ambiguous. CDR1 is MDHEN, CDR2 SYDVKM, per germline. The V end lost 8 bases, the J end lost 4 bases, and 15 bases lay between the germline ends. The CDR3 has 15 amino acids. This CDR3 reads CASLAGRTYNSPLHF. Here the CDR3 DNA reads TGTGCCAGCCTCGCGGGGAGGACTTATAATTCACCCCTCCACTTT.

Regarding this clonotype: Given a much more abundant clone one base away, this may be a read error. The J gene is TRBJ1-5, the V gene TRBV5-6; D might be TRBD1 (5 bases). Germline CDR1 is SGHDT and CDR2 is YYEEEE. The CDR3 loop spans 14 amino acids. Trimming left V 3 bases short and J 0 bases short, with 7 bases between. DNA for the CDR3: TGTGCCAGCAGCTGGGGGTATAGCAATCAGCCCCAGCATTTT. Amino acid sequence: CASSWGYSNQPQHF.

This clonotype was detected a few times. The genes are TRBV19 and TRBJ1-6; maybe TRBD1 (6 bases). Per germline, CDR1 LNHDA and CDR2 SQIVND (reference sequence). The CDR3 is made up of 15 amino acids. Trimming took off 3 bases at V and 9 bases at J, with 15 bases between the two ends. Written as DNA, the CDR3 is TGTGCCAGTAGTATTATCAGGGGCCGGGGTTCACCCCTCCACTTT. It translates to CASSIIRGRGSPLHF. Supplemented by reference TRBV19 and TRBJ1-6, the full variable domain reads DGGITQSPKYLFRKEGQNVTLSCEQNLNHDAMYWYRQDPGQGLRLIYYSQIVNDFQKGDIAEGYSVSREKKESFPLTVTSAQKNPTAFYLCASSIIRGRGSPLHFGNGTRLTVT.

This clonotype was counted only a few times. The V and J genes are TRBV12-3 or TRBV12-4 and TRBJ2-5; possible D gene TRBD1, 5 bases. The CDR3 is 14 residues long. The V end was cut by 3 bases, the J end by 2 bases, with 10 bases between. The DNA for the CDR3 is TGTGCCAGCAGTTTCGAGACAGCACAAGAGACCCAGTACTTC. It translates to CASSFETAQETQYF.

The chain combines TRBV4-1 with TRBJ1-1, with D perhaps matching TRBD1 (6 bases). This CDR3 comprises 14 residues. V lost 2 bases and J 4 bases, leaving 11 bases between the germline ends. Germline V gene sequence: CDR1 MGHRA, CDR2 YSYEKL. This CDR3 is CASSQNRVFTEAFF. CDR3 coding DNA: TGCGCCAGCAGCCAAAACAGGGTTTTCACTGAAGCTTTCTTT.

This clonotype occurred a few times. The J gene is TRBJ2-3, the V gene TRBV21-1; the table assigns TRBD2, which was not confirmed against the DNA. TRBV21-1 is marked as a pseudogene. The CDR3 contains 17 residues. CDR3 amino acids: CASSQKRGGRAHFPRYF. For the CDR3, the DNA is TGTGCCAGCAGCCAAAAACGGGGCGGGAGGGCCCATTTCCCTCGGTATTTT.

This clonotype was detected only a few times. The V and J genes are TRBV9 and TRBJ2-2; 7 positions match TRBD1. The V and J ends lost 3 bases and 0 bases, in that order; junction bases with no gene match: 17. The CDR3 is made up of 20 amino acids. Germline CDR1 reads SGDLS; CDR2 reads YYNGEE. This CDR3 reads CASSAFFGTAESANTGELFF. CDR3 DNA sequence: TGTGCCAGCAGCGCCTTTTTCGGGACAGCTGAGAGCGCGAACACCGGGGAGCTGTTTTTT.

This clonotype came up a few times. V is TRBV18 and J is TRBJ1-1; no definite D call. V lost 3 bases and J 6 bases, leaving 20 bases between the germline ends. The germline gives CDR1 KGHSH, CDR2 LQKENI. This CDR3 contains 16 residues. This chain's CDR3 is CASSPYPASSWAEAFF. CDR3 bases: TGTGCCAGCTCACCTTACCCCGCATCCTCATGGGCTGAAGCTTTCTTT. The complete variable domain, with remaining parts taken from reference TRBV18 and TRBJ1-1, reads NAGVMQNPRHLVRRRGQEARLRCSPMKGHSHVYWYRQLPEEGLKFMVYLQKENIIDESGMPKERFSAEFPKEGPSILRIQQVVRGDSAAYFCASSPYPASSWAEAFFGQGTRLTVV.

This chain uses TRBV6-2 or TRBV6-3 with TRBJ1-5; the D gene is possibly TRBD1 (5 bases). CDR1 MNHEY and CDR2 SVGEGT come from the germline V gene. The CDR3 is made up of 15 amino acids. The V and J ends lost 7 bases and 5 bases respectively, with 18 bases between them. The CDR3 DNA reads TGTGCCAGCACCCAGGGAGTCAGGGTCCATCAGCCCCAGCATTTT. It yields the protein CASTQGVRVHQPQHF.

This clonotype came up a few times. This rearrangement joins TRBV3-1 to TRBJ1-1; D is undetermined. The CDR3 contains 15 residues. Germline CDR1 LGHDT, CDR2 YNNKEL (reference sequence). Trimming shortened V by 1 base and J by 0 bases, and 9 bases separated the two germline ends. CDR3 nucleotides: TGTGCCAGCAGCCAAGGTTTCCAGTTGAACACTGAAGCTTTCTTT. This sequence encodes CASSQGFQLNTEAFF.

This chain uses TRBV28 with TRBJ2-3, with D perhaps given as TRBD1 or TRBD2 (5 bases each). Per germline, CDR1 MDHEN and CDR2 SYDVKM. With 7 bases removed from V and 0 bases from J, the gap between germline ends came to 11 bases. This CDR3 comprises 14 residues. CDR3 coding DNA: TGTGCCAGCATTGGGACCATTAGCACAGATACGCAGTATTTT. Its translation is CASIGTISTDTQYF.

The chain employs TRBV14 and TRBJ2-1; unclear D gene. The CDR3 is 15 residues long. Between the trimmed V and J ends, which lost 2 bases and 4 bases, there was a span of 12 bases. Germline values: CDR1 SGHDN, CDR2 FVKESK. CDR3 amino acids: CASSQTRGVYNEQFF. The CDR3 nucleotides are TGTGCCAGCAGCCAAACTCGTGGGGTGTACAATGAGCAGTTCTTC.

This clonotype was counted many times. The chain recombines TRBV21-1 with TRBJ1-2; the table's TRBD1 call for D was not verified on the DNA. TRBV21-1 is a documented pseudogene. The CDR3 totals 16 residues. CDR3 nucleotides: TGTGCCAGCAGCAGGCGACACAGGGAAAAGGACTATGGCTACACCTTC. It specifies CASSRRHREKDYGYTF.